The 23 T cell receptor beta chains below were found in one sample sequenced in a study of blood T cell repertoires in COVID-19. Sequencing was performed with immunoSEQ multiplex PCR; in TCRdb, only in-frame clones are kept and a portion is missing. Of about 30,000 clones listed, 86% are singletons. The sequencing sample was made of peripheral blood. Every receptor here comes from a human donor with active COVID-19. The donor label of this sample is uncertain.

The rearrangement uses TRBV12-3 or TRBV12-4 and TRBJ1-1; the D is unclear. Trimming took off 6 bases at V and 8 bases at J, with 16 bases between the two ends. The CDR3 has 13 residues. DNA of the CDR3: TGTGCCAGCAGCCACGACATCGACCTAGAAGCTTTCTTT. Its protein is CASSHDIDLEAFF.

The chain recombines TRBV30 with TRBJ1-2; 8 bases agree with TRBD1. This CDR3 has 17 residues. V lost 3 bases to trimming and J lost 0 bases; unmatched junction nucleotides: 12. Germline CDR1 GTSNPN, CDR2 SVGIG (reference sequence). The CDR3: CAWSRDRFTLANYGYTF. In DNA form, the CDR3 reads TGTGCCTGGAGCCGGGACAGGTTTACTTTAGCTAACTATGGCTACACCTTC.

The chain joins TRBV6-5 to TRBJ2-3; D ambiguous. The length of the CDR3 is 11 residues. Germline values: CDR1 MNHEY, CDR2 SVGAGI. The V and J ends lost 6 bases and 3 bases respectively, with 4 bases between them. For the CDR3, the DNA is TGTGCCAGCAGCCAAACAGATACGCAGTATTTT. It translates to CASSQTDTQYF.

The gene calls are TRBV1 and TRBJ2-3; the listed D gene, TRBD2, was not tested against the DNA. TRBV1 constitutes a pseudogene. This CDR3 has 18 residues. CDR3 amino acids: CTSSQDMFFQEAADTQYF. For the CDR3, the DNA is TGCACCAGCAGCCAAGATATGTTCTTTCAGGAAGCGGCAGATACGCAGTATTTT.

This chain joins TRBV28 and TRBJ2-7; 9 positions match TRBD1. The germline V gene has CDR1 MDHEN and CDR2 SYDVKM. V was pared by 6 bases and J by 3 bases, with 9 bases of the junction left unmatched. This CDR3 is built from 15 residues. The CDR3 DNA is TGTGCCAGCAGACCACCCGGGACAGGGTTCTACGAGCAGTACTTC. It specifies CASRPPGTGFYEQYF.

The chain recombines TRBV9 with TRBJ2-5; D may be TRBD2 (6 bases). CDR1 is SGDLS, CDR2 YYNGEE, per germline. This CDR3 spans 16 amino acids. The ends were cut back, 0 bases at V and 1 base at J, with 13 bases in the middle. The CDR3 sequence is CASSVGVGGPQETQYF. As DNA, the CDR3 is TGTGCCAGCAGCGTAGGGGTCGGGGGACCCCAAGAGACCCAGTACTTC.

The chain carries TRBV18 and TRBJ2-3; no clear D. V dropped 3 bases and J dropped 1 base, with 8 bases sitting between them. The CDR3 totals 14 residues. Per germline, CDR1 KGHSH and CDR2 LQKENI. The CDR3 protein is CASSPPVRTDTQYF. DNA for the CDR3: TGTGCCAGCTCACCGCCGGTTCGCACAGATACGCAGTATTTT.

This chain links TRBV9 with TRBJ1-1, with 8 bases identical to TRBD1. Germline-derived CDR1 and CDR2 are SGDLS and YYNGEE. The V and J ends lost 2 bases and 1 base, in that order; junction bases with no gene match: 10. This CDR3 comprises 17 residues. The CDR3, as DNA: TGTGCCAGCAGCGTGGGCTTAACCGGGACAGGGAACACTGAAGCTTTCTTT. This sequence encodes CASSVGLTGTGNTEAFF.

The rearrangement uses TRBV11-2 and TRBJ2-2; 10 bases agree with TRBD1. Germline V gene lookup returns CDR1 SGHAT and CDR2 FQNNGV. This CDR3 has 17 amino acids. J lost 4 bases, V lost 4 bases, and 9 bases had no gene match. Here the CDR3 DNA reads TGTGCCAGCAGCTCTCAGGACAGGGGGTGGCGCACCGGGGAGCTGTTTTTT. Its protein is CASSSQDRGWRTGELFF.

Concerning this clone: At one of its ends the junction is not consistent with the germline gene, which may arise from a read error. The V call is TRBV4-2, the J call TRBJ2-7; 7 bases are shared with TRBD2. The germline gives CDR1 LGHNA, CDR2 YNFKEQ. CDR3 length: 13 residues. In DNA form, the CDR3 reads TGTGCCAGCAGCCAAGATAGTCTGACTAGCCGTAGTTTC. Translating it yields CASSQDSLTSRSF.

The chain's CDR3 is CSAREANEQFF. The CDR3 coding sequence is TGCAGTGCTAGAGAAGCCAATGAGCAGTTCTTC. The chain joins TRBV20-1 to TRBJ2-1, with D unclear. The V and J ends lost 0 bases and 6 bases respectively, with 3 bases between them. This CDR3 is 11 amino acids long. Germline V gives CDR1 DFQATT, CDR2 SNEGSKA (reference sequence).

The rearrangement uses TRBV5-1 and TRBJ1-2; D perhaps matches TRBD1 (6 bases). The CDR3 is made up of 15 amino acids. V was clipped by 0 bases and J by 7 bases, with 16 bases between them. Germline CDR1 is SGHRS and CDR2 is YFSETQ. This CDR3 is CASSLDGQARGGYTF. CDR3 DNA sequence: TGCGCCAGCAGCTTGGACGGGCAGGCCAGGGGTGGCTACACCTTC.

This clone was recorded once. The chain carries TRBV14 and TRBJ1-2; D is possibly TRBD1 (6 bases). Trimming pared 4 bases from V and 0 bases from J, leaving 9 bases between. This CDR3 comprises 14 residues. Germline CDR1 and CDR2: SGHDN and FVKESK. The CDR3 reads CASSPRGTNYGYTF. The CDR3 DNA reads as TGTGCCAGCAGCCCCAGGGGAACTAACTATGGCTACACCTTC.

The chain couples TRBV18 to TRBJ2-7; D not certain. Trimming left V 3 bases short and J 0 bases short, with 12 bases between. The CDR3 is 15 amino acids. Germline CDR1 KGHSH, CDR2 LQKENI. This CDR3 is CASSPPTSDSYEQYF. In nucleotides, the CDR3 is TGTGCCAGCTCACCGCCTACGAGTGACTCCTACGAGCAGTACTTC.

The chain employs TRBV5-6 and TRBJ1-2; TRBD1 is a possible D gene (5 bases). The V end lost 0 bases, the J end lost 6 bases, and 15 bases lay between the germline ends. The CDR3 has 15 residues. Germline CDR1 SGHDT, CDR2 YYEEEE. The CDR3 loop reads CASSLGKGSVHGYTF. The DNA of the CDR3 is TGTGCCAGCAGCTTGGGTAAGGGGTCGGTACATGGCTACACCTTC.

This clone was picked up a small number of times. The rearrangement joins TRBV30 to TRBJ1-1; D may be TRBD1 (5 bases). CDR3 length: 14 amino acids. CDR1 is GTSNPN, CDR2 SVGIG, per germline (reference sequence). Trimming took off 1 base at V and 1 base at J, with 10 bases between the two ends. For the CDR3, the DNA is TGTGCCTGGAGTGGAGGGGAGGGGAACACTGAAGCTTTCTTT. It yields the protein CAWSGGEGNTEAFF.

V usage is TRBV30 and J usage is TRBJ2-3; D not resolved. Germline CDR1 reads GTSNPN; CDR2 reads SVGIG (reference sequence). The germline V and J ends were trimmed by 4 bases and 3 bases, with 8 bases remaining between them. CDR3 length: 12 amino acids. The CDR3 region has the DNA TGTGCCTGGAATTACATGACAGATACGCAGTATTTT. Translating gives CAWNYMTDTQYF.

The rearrangement links TRBV19 to TRBJ2-3, with TRBD2 matching 12 bases. In germline, CDR1 is LNHDA, CDR2 SQIVND (reference sequence). The V segment lost 0 bases and the J segment 3 bases; nucleotides outside the gene matches: 7. The CDR3 length is 18 residues. Written as DNA, the CDR3 is TGTGCCAGTAGTATAGATCATCTCGGACTAGCGGGGACAGATACGCAGTATTTT. It codes for CASSIDHLGLAGTDTQYF.

V usage is TRBV6-1 and J usage is TRBJ1-2; D gene uncertain. Germline loops: CDR1 MNHNS, CDR2 SASEGT. The CDR3 is 14 residues long. Trimming stripped 1 base from V and 6 bases from J, with 12 bases between. The CDR3 region has the DNA TGTGCCAGCAGTGAAGGACTAAATTGGGATGGCTACACCTTC. Its translation: CASSEGLNWDGYTF.

This chain links TRBV5-1 with TRBJ1-2; D unclear. The germline gives CDR1 SGHRS, CDR2 YFSETQ. Trimming took 0 bases from V and 0 from J, leaving 3 bases between them. This CDR3 has 13 residues. The CDR3 here is CASSLAANYGYTF. In DNA, the CDR3 is TGCGCCAGCAGCTTGGCGGCTAACTATGGCTACACCTTC.

The rearrangement uses TRBV19 and TRBJ2-1; TRBD2 agrees at 7 bases. From germline, CDR1 is LNHDA and CDR2 SQIVND (reference sequence). With V trimmed by 4 bases and J by 10 bases, 16 bases remained unmatched. The CDR3 is 16 residues long. The CDR3 nucleotides are TGTGCCAGTAGTAGGTGGGCGGGAGTGGGGAGTTCGGAGCAGTTCTTC. Translation: CASSRWAGVGSSEQFF.

This sequence joins TRBV12-3 or TRBV12-4 and TRBJ2-3; 9 bases agree with TRBD1. The CDR3 has 12 residues. The V gene end was trimmed by 6 bases and the J gene end by 9 bases; junction bases not matched to a gene: 4. The CDR3 coding sequence is TGTGCCAGCAGAGGGGACAGGGCAACGCAGTATTTT. It codes for CASRGDRATQYF.

The chain joins TRBV28 to TRBJ1-2, with 8 bases fitting TRBD1. The CDR3 consists of 12 residues. Germline trimming cut 5 bases from V and 8 bases from J; bases unmatched to any gene: 4. Germline V CDR1 and CDR2: MDHEN, SYDVKM. CDR3 protein: CASSPGQGGYTF. The CDR3 DNA sequence: TGTGCCAGCAGTCCAGGACAGGGAGGCTACACCTTC.